Listed here are 5 T cell receptor beta chains from one sample, sequenced in a study of shared clonotypes between healthy human individuals. The method was immunoSEQ multiplex PCR; TCRdb's version includes in-frame clones alone and lacks a portion of them. Here the sample spans hundreds of thousands of clones, less than 80% being singletons. The material sequenced was memory CD4+ T cells sorted from blood. Subset of the sample: CD45RA-negative fraction. The receptors were sampled from a woman in her 30s in good health.

The genes are TRBV5-1 and TRBJ1-1, with 7 bases aligning to TRBD1. The CDR3 is 18 residues long. Germline V gene data show CDR1 as SGHRS and CDR2 as YFSETQ. J was trimmed by 3 bases and V by 0 bases; bases with no gene match: 14. The CDR3 protein is CASSLAPLTGSQYTEAFF. The CDR3 coding sequence is TGCGCCAGCAGCTTGGCCCCTTTGACAGGGTCTCAATACACTGAAGCTTTCTTT. The variable domain in full, with the rest retrieved from reference TRBV5-1 and TRBJ1-1, is KAGVTQTPRYLIKTRGQQVTLSCSPISGHRSVSWYQQTPGQGLQFLFEYFSETQRNKGNFPGRFSGRQFSNSRSEMNVSTLELGDSALYLCASSLAPLTGSQYTEAFFGQGTRLTVV.

V gene TRBV19 combines with J gene TRBJ1-5, with 8 bases identical to TRBD1. J lost 4 bases, V lost 6 bases, and 5 bases had no gene match. Germline V gives CDR1 LNHDA, CDR2 SQIVND (reference sequence). This CDR3 is built from 14 residues. CDR3 region: CASRRDRLNQPQHF. DNA for the CDR3: TGTGCCAGTAGGAGGGACAGGCTGAATCAGCCCCAGCATTTT.

The chain employs TRBV10-1 and TRBJ2-7, with a tentative D call TRBD2 (6 bases). The V gene's germline CDR1 is WNHNN and CDR2 SYGVQD (reference sequence). Trimming removed 1 base at V and 6 bases at J, with 13 bases between. The CDR3 covers 14 residues. This chain's CDR3 is CASSEFGSGREQYF. CDR3 bases: TGCGCCAGCAGTGAGTTTGGCAGCGGGCGCGAGCAGTACTTC.

V and J are TRBV2 and TRBJ2-3; D is ambiguous. CDR3 length equals 13 residues. Deletions cut 8 bases from V and 3 bases from J, with 12 bases between. Germline CDR1 and CDR2: SNHLY and FYNNEI. The chain's CDR3 is CASLRLGTDTQYF. For the CDR3, the DNA is TGTGCCAGCTTGCGTTTAGGGACAGATACGCAGTATTTT.

The chain employs TRBV6-6 and TRBJ1-1, with D maybe TRBD1 (6 bases). The CDR3 contains 16 residues. Germline CDR1 and CDR2: MNHNY and SVGAGI (reference sequence). V shed 1 base and J shed 5 bases, with 17 bases lying between them. Written as DNA, the CDR3 is TGTGCCAGCAGTTACTACAACAGGGCGGGCGGGACTGAAGCTTTCTTT. Protein product: CASSYYNRAGGTEAFF.